This TCR beta chain is from a study of blood T cell repertoires in COVID-19. Study-level information: The United States, Italy and Spain supplied acute and convalescent COVID-19 samples. T cells, B-cell-depleted T cells, or PBMCs provided the cDNA or gDNA that served as material.

In the original workflow: Estimates of nucleated cell counts were drawn from the amplification of reference gene primers. Profiled with immunoSEQ multiplex PCR; TCRdb holds only in-frame clones, not every one. The V and J calls and clone size come from that table; D and trimming were worked out from the DNA. The profile shows approximately 350,000 clones, 88% of them singletons. Seattle patients were enrolled during active infection and followed longitudinally. The germline gives CDR1 SGHRS, CDR2 YFSETQ. The CDR3 is 15 amino acids. The germline V and J ends were trimmed by 2 bases and 1 base, with 11 bases remaining between them.

This receptor was identified in a woman in her seventies with COVID-19, enrolled during active disease. The sequencing input was peripheral blood. The J gene is TRBJ2-3, the V gene TRBV5-1; D is possibly TRBD2 (6 bases). The CDR3 here is CASSFQGLGTDTQYF. The CDR3 coding sequence is TGCGCCAGCAGCTTCCAGGGACTTGGCACAGATACGCAGTATTTT.